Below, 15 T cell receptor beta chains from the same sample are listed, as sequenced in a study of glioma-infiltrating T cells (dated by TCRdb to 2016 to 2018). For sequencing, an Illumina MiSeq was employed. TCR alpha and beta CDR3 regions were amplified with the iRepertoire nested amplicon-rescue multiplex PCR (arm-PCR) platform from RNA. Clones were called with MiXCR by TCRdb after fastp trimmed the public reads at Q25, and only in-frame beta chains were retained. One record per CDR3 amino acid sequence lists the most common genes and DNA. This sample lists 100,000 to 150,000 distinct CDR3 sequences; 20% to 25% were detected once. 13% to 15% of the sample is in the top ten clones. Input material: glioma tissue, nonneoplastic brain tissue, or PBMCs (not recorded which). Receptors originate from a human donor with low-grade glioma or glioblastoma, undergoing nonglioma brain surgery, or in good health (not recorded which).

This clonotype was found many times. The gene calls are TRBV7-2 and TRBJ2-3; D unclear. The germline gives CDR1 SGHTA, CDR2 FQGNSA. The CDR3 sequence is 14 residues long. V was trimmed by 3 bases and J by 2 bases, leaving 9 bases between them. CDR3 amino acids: CASSFRQFTDTQYF. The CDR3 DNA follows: TGTGCCAGCAGCTTCAGGCAGTTCACAGATACGCAGTATTTT.

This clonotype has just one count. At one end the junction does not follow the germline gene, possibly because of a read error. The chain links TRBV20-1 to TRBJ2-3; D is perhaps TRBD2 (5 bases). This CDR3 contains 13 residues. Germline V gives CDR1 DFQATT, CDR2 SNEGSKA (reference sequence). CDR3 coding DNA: TGCAGTGCTAGGAGGGTGACTACGGATAAGCAGTATTTT. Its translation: CSARRVTTDKQYF.

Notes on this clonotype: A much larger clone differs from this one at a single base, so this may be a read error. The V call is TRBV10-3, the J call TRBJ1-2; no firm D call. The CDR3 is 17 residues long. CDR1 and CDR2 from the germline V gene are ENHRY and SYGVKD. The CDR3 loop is CDITTPNVGGPNYGYTF. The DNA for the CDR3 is TGTGACATCACCACACCCAATGTTGGAGGTCCTAACTATGGCTACACCTTC.

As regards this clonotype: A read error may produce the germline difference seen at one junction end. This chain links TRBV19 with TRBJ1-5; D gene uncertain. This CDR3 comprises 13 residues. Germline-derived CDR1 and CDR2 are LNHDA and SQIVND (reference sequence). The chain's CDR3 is CASSLASSQPQHF. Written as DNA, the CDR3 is TGTGCCAGTAGCCTCGCTAGCAGTCAGCCCCAGCATTTT.

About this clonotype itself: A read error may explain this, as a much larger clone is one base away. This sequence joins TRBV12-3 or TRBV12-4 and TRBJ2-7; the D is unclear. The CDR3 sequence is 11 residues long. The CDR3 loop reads CAGSLAREQYF. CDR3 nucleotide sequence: TGTGCCGGCAGCCTGGCTCGTGAGCAGTACTTC.

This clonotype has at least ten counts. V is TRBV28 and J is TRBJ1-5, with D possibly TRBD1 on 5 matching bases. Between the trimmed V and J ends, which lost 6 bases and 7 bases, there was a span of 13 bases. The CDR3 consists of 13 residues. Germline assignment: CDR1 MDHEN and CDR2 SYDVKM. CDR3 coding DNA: TGTGCCAGCAGAACCCAGGGAAACCAGCCCCAGCATTTT. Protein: CASRTQGNQPQHF. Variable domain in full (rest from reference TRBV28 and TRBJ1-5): DVKVTQSSRYLVKRTGEKVFLECVQDMDHENMFWYRQDPGLGLRLIYFSYDVKMKEKGDIPEGYSVSREKKERFSLILESASTNQTSMYLCASRTQGNQPQHFGDGTRLSIL.

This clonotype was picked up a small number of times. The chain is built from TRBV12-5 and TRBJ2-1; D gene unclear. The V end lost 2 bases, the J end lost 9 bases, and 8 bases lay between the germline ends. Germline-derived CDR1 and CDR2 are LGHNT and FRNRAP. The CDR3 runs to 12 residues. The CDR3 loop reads CASGLPPLEQFF. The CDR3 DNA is TGTGCTAGTGGTTTGCCACCCCTTGAGCAGTTCTTC.

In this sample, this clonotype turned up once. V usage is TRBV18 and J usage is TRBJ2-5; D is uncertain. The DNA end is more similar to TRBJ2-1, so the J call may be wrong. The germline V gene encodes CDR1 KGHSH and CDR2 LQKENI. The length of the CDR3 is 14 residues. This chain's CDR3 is CASSPSAAKETQFF. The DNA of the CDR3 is TGTGCCAGCTCACCTTCGGCAGCCAAAGAGACCCAGTTCTTC.

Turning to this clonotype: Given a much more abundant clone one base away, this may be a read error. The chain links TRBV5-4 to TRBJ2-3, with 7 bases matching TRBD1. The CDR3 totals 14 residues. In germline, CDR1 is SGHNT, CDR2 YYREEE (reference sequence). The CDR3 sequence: CASSPGQATDTQCF. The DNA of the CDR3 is TGTGCCAGCAGCCCCGGACAGGCGACAGATACGCAGTGTTTT.

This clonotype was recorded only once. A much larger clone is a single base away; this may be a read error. DNA for the CDR3: TGTGCCGGCAGCCGGGTGACTAGCGGGATTTACAATGAGCAGTTCTTC. Protein sequence: CAGSRVTSGIYNEQFF. The rearrangement links TRBV4-2 to TRBJ2-1; 11 bases map to TRBD2. The CDR3 has 16 amino acids. Germline loops: CDR1 LGHNA, CDR2 YNFKEQ.

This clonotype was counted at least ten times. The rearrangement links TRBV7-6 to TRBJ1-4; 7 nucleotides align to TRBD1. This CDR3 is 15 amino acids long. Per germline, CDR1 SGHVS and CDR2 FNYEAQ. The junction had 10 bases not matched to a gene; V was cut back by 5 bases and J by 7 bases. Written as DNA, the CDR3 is TGTGCCAGCAGCCGCGGACAGGCGCCCGTTGAAAAACTGTTTTTT. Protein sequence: CASSRGQAPVEKLFF.

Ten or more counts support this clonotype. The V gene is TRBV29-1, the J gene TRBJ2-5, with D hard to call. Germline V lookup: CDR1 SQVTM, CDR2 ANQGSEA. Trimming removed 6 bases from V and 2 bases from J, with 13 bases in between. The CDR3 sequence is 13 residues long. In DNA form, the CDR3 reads TGCAGCGTAACAACCGAAGAACAAGAGACCCAGTACTTC. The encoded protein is CSVTTEEQETQYF. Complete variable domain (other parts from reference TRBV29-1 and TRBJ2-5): SAVISQKPSRDICQRGTSLTIQCQVDSQVTMMFWYRQQPGQSLTLIATANQGSEATYESGFVIDKFPISRPNLTFSTLTVSNMSPEDSSIYLCSVTTEEQETQYFGPGTRLLVL.

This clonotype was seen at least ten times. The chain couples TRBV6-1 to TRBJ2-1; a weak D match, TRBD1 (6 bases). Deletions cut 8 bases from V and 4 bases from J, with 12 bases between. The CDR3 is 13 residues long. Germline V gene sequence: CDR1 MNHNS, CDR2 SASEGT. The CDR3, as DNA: TGTGCCAGCGGATCACAGGGATACAATGAGCAGTTCTTC. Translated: CASGSQGYNEQFF.

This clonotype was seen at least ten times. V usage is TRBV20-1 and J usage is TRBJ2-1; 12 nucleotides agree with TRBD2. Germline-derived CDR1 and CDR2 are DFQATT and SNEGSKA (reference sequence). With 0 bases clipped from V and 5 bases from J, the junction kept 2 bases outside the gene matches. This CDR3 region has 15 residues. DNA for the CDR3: TGCAGTGCTAGAGAACTAGCGGGAGGCCACAATGAGCAGTTCTTC. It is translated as CSARELAGGHNEQFF.

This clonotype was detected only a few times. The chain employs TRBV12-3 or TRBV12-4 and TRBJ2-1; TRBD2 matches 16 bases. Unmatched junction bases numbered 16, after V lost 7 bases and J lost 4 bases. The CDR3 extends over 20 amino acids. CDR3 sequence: CASTQTGGLAGGETYNEQFF. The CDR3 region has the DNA TGTGCCAGCACCCAAACGGGGGGACTAGCGGGAGGGGAAACGTACAATGAGCAGTTCTTC.